This T cell receptor (beta chain) was captured in a study of blood T cell repertoires in COVID-19. Study background: The analysed material was cDNA or gDNA that came from T cells, B-cell-depleted T cells, or PBMCs.

Authors' methods: Counts of nucleated cells, estimated from reference gene primer amplification, were obtained. Produced via immunoSEQ multiplex PCR; TCRdb's table is partial and in-frame only. The DNA gave D and trimming, while V, J and clone size come from that table. This table has 120,000 or so clones, 65% to 85% appearing once. The germline V gene has CDR1 SGHVS and CDR2 FNYEAQ. V lost 3 bases and J 1 base, leaving 9 bases between the germline ends. CDR3 length: 15 amino acids. Sequenced sample: peripheral blood. V gene TRBV7-6 combines with J gene TRBJ2-2; D not certain. This TCR was sampled from a woman in her seventies with acute or convalescent COVID-19. The CDR3 DNA reads as TGTGCCAGCAGCTTGCGGCGGCAGAACACCGGGGAGCTGTTTTTT. This gives the protein CASSLRRQNTGELFF.